These 12 T cell receptor beta chains share one sample of origin, sequenced in a study of technical replicates of blood from several donors. Sequenced by immunoSEQ multiplex PCR; TCRdb stores in-frame clones only, minus some. The sample includes 68,000 or so clones, roughly nine tenths of them seen just once. Sequencing input: T cells isolated from PBMCs. The receptors shown here come from a human donor in good health.

The CDR3 DNA follows: TGTGCCAGTAGTTTTCAGGCCGGGCAGGGTGAGCAGTTCTTC. Translating it yields CASSFQAGQGEQFF. The V call is TRBV19, the J call TRBJ2-1, with D perhaps TRBD1 (5 bases). Trimming cost V 5 bases and J 9 bases, with 17 bases left between them. The CDR3 sequence is 14 residues long. Germline V gene data show CDR1 as LNHDA and CDR2 as SQIVND (reference sequence).

The gene calls are TRBV9 and TRBJ2-5; D remains ambiguous. Germline V gene data show CDR1 as SGDLS and CDR2 as YYNGEE. The CDR3 is 14 amino acids. The V end was cut by 1 base, the J end by 2 bases, with 9 bases between. The CDR3 region is CASSVNPGQETQYF. For the CDR3, the DNA is TGTGCCAGCAGCGTAAACCCGGGTCAAGAGACCCAGTACTTC.

The chain combines TRBV6-1 with TRBJ2-2; D gene ambiguous. The V and J ends lost 2 bases and 7 bases respectively, with 5 bases between them. The germline V gene encodes CDR1 MNHNS and CDR2 SASEGT. CDR3 size: 12 residues. CDR3 residues: CASSELVGELFF. The CDR3 DNA is TGTGCCAGCAGTGAACTTGTCGGGGAGCTGTTTTTT.

The J gene is TRBJ1-5, the V gene TRBV19, with 11 nucleotides matching TRBD1. The CDR3 loop spans 18 amino acids. The V segment lost 5 bases and the J segment 7 bases; nucleotides outside the gene matches: 16. Germline V gene lookup returns CDR1 LNHDA and CDR2 SQIVND (reference sequence). CDR3 DNA: TGTGCCAGTAGTCTAATCACCCCCTGGACAGGGGGCCTACAGCCCCAGCATTTT. Its translation is CASSLITPWTGGLQPQHF.

This clone came up once. The chain employs TRBV15 and TRBJ2-7, with D possibly TRBD2 on 6 matching bases. The CDR3 consists of 14 residues. The germline gives CDR1 LNHNV, CDR2 YYDKDF (reference sequence). Trimming cost V 0 bases and J 7 bases, with 13 bases left between them. The CDR3 DNA reads TGTGCCACCAGCAGAGATAGGGCCAGCGGGGAGCAGTACTTC. Protein product: CATSRDRASGEQYF.

The chain combines TRBV9 with TRBJ1-2, with D tentatively TRBD1 (6 bases). V lost 5 bases to trimming and J lost 8 bases, with 22 bases between them. CDR1 and CDR2 (germline): SGDLS, YYNGEE. CDR3 length: 15 amino acids. The CDR3 nucleotides are TGTGCCAGCAGTTCTAACTACAGGGTGCGCTGGGGCTACACCTTC. The encoded protein is CASSSNYRVRWGYTF.

This sequence joins TRBV6-1 and TRBJ1-3; maybe TRBD1 (5 bases). CDR3 length: 16 residues. Trimming cost V 2 bases and J 7 bases, with 18 bases left between them. From germline, CDR1 is MNHNS and CDR2 SASEGT. In DNA, the CDR3 is TGTGCCAGCAGTGAACCAAGGGGTCTCTATAGGAACACCATATATTTT. Translated: CASSEPRGLYRNTIYF.

In nucleotides, the CDR3 is TGTGCCAGCATGGTGGGAGGGACAGATACGCAGTATTTT. Its protein product is CASMVGGTDTQYF. V and J are TRBV7-9 and TRBJ2-3; 7 nucleotides match TRBD2. This CDR3 comprises 13 residues. The V and J ends lost 7 bases and 3 bases, in that order; junction bases with no gene match: 4. Germline CDR1 and CDR2: SEHNR and FQNEAQ (reference sequence). The whole variable domain, remainder taken from reference TRBV7-9 and TRBJ2-3, is DTGVSQNPRHKITKRGQNVTFRCDPISEHNRLYWYRQTLGQGPEFLTYFQNEAQLEKSRLLSDRFSAERPKGSFSTLEIQRTEQGDSAMYLCASMVGGTDTQYFGPGTRLTVL.

The genes are TRBV7-9 and TRBJ2-3; possible D gene TRBD1, 5 bases. The germline V gene encodes CDR1 SEHNR and CDR2 FQNEAQ (reference sequence). V was pared by 4 bases and J by 0 bases, with 8 bases between. This CDR3 is 14 amino acids long. CDR3 DNA: TGTGCCAGCAGCTGGGCAGGGAGCACAGATACGCAGTATTTT. It encodes CASSWAGSTDTQYF.

This chain uses TRBV7-9 with TRBJ2-2; D is unclear. V lost 2 bases, J lost 0 bases, and 4 bases lay in between. This CDR3 contains 14 residues. Looked up from germline, CDR1 is SEHNR and CDR2 is FQNEAQ (reference sequence). In DNA form, the CDR3 reads TGTGCCAGCAGCTTATCCTCGAACACCGGGGAGCTGTTTTTT. Translation gives CASSLSSNTGELFF. The variable domain in full, with the rest retrieved from reference TRBV7-9 and TRBJ2-2, is DTGVSQNPRHKITKRGQNVTFRCDPISEHNRLYWYRQTLGQGPEFLTYFQNEAQLEKSRLLSDRFSAERPKGSFSTLEIQRTEQGDSAMYLCASSLSSNTGELFFGEGSRLTVL.

The chain carries TRBV5-1 and TRBJ1-1; the match to TRBD1 covers 9 bases. This CDR3 spans 15 amino acids. Germline lookup yields CDR1 SGHRS and CDR2 YFSETQ. The ends lost 0 bases at V and 3 bases at J; junction bases unmatched: 3. CDR3 protein: CASSLVTGGHTEAFF. CDR3 DNA sequence: TGCGCCAGCAGCTTGGTAACAGGGGGCCACACTGAAGCTTTCTTT.

The chain carries TRBV13 and TRBJ2-5; 12 bases agree with TRBD2. V gave up 6 bases and J gave up 1 base; unmatched junction bases: 3. CDR3 length: 15 residues. CDR1 PRHDT and CDR2 FYEKMQ come from the germline V gene (reference sequence). The CDR3 is CASRTSGRFQETQYF. Written as DNA, the CDR3 is TGTGCCAGCAGAACTAGCGGGAGGTTCCAAGAGACCCAGTACTTC.